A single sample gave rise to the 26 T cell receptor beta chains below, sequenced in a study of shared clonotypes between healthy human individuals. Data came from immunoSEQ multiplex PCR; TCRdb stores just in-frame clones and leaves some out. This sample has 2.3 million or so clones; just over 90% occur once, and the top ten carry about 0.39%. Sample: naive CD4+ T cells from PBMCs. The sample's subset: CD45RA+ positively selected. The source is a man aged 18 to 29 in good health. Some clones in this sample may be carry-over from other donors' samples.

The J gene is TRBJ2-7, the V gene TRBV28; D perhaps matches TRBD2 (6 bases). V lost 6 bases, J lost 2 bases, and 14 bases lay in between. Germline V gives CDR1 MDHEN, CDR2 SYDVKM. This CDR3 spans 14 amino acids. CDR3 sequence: CASSLPGAPYEQYF. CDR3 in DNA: TGTGCCAGCAGCTTACCGGGAGCACCCTACGAGCAGTACTTC.

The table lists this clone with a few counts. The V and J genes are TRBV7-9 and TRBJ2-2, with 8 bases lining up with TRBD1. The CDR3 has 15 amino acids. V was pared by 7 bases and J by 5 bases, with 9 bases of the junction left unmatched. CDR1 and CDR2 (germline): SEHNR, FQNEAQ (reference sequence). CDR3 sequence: CASTTGQVGTGELFF. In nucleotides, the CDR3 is TGTGCCAGCACCACGGGACAGGTGGGAACCGGGGAGCTGTTTTTT.

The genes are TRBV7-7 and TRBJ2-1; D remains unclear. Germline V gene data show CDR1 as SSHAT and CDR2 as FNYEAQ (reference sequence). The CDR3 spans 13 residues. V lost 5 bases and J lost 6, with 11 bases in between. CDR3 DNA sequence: TGTGCCAGCAGCGCGCAGCTCTTCAATGAGCAGTTCTTC. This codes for CASSAQLFNEQFF.

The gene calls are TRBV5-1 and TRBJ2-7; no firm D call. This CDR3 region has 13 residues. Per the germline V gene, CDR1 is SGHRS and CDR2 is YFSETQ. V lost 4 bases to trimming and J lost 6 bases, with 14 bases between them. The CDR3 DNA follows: TGCGCCAGCAGCCCGACACCCGGTGGCGAGCAGTACTTC. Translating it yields CASSPTPGGEQYF. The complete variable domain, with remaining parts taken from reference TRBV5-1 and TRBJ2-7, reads KAGVTQTPRYLIKTRGQQVTLSCSPISGHRSVSWYQQTPGQGLQFLFEYFSETQRNKGNFPGRFSGRQFSNSRSEMNVSTLELGDSALYLCASSPTPGGEQYFGPGTRLTVT.

This chain's CDR3 is CAISGGTGGFYEQYF. Written as DNA, the CDR3 is TGTGCCATCAGTGGTGGGACAGGTGGATTCTACGAGCAGTACTTC. The rearrangement links TRBV10-3 to TRBJ2-7, with TRBD1 identical over 8 bases. This CDR3 contains 15 residues. The germline V gene has CDR1 ENHRY and CDR2 SYGVKD. V dropped 4 bases and J dropped 3; count of bases not matched to a gene: 8.

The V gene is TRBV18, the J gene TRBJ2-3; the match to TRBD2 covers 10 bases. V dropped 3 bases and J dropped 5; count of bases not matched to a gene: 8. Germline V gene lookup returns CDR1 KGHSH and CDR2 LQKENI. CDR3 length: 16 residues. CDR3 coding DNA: TGTGCCAGCTCACCCGGGCTAGCGGGAGCGCGAGATACGCAGTATTTT. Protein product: CASSPGLAGARDTQYF.

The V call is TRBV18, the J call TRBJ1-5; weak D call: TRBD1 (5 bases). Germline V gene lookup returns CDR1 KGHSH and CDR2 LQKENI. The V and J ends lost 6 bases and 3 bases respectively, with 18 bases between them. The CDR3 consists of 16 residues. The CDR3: CASSLGTADYNQPQHF. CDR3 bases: TGTGCCAGCTCGCTGGGGACCGCTGACTACAATCAGCCCCAGCATTTT.

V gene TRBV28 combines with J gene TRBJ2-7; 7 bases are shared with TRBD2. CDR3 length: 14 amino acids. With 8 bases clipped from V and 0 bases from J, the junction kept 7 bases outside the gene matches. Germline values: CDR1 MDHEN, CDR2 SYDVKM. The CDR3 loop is CASGLGRHSYEQYF. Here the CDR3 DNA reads TGTGCCAGCGGCCTCGGGAGGCACTCCTACGAGCAGTACTTC.

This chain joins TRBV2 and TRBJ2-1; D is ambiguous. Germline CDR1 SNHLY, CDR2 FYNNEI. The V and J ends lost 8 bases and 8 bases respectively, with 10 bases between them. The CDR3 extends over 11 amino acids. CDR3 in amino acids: CASGLEYEQFF. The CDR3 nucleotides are TGTGCCAGCGGGCTAGAATATGAGCAGTTCTTC.

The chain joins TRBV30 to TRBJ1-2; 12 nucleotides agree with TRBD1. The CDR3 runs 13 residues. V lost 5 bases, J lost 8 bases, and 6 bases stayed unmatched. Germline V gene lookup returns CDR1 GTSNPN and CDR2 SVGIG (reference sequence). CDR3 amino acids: CAWSRDRGLGYTF. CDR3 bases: TGTGCCTGGTCCCGGGACAGGGGGCTGGGCTACACCTTC.

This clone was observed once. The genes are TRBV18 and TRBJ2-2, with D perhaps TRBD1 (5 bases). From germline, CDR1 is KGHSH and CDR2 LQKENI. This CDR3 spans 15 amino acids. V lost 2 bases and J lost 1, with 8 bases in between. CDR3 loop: CASSPATVNTGELFF. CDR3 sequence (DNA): TGTGCCAGCTCACCAGCGACAGTGAACACCGGGGAGCTGTTTTTT.

The CDR3 loop reads CASSLFLRPYEQYF. CDR3 nucleotides: TGTGCCAGCAGCCTCTTTCTACGACCGTACGAGCAGTACTTC. The chain uses TRBV11-2 and TRBJ2-7; no firm D call. CDR1 and CDR2 (germline): SGHAT, FQNNGV. The CDR3 runs to 14 residues. Trimming shortened V by 5 bases and J by 4 bases, and 15 bases separated the two germline ends.

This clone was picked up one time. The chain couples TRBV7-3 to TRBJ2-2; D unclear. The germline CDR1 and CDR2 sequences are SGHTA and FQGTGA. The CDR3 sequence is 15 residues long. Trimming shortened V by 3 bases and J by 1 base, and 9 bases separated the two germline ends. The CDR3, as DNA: TGTGCCAGCAGCTTGATTTCGGGGAACACCGGGGAGCTGTTTTTT. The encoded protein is CASSLISGNTGELFF.

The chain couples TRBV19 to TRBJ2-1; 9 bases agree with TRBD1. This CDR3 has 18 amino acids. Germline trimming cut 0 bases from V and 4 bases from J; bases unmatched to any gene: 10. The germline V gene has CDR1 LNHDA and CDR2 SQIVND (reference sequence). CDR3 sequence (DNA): TGTGCCAGTAGTATAGATTTTTTAGGGACAGGGTCGTACAATGAGCAGTTCTTC. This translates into CASSIDFLGTGSYNEQFF.

The CDR3 spells CASSRASNQPQHF. DNA for the CDR3: TGCGCCAGCAGCCGAGCCTCCAATCAGCCCCAGCATTTT. The chain is built from TRBV5-1 and TRBJ1-5, with D unclear. The V gene lost 4 bases and the J gene lost 3 bases, with 8 bases spanning the gap. CDR1 is SGHRS, CDR2 YFSETQ, per germline. The CDR3 has 13 residues.

The CDR3 spells CASSLVRDTGELFF. CDR3 sequence (DNA): TGTGCCAGCAGCTTAGTTAGGGACACCGGGGAGCTGTTTTTT. This sequence joins TRBV7-9 and TRBJ2-2; D gene ambiguous. CDR3 length equals 14 residues. Trimming shortened V by 1 base and J by 3 bases, and 6 bases separated the two germline ends. CDR1 and CDR2 (germline): SEHNR, FQNEAQ (reference sequence).

CDR3 DNA: TGTGCCAGTAGTCTCGGGACAGGGGCGGTGGCTAACTATGGCTACACCTTC. This gives the protein CASSLGTGAVANYGYTF. This chain uses TRBV19 with TRBJ1-2; 10 bases agree with TRBD1. The CDR3 loop spans 17 amino acids. J lost 0 bases, V lost 5 bases, and 9 bases had no gene match. Germline V gene data show CDR1 as LNHDA and CDR2 as SQIVND (reference sequence).

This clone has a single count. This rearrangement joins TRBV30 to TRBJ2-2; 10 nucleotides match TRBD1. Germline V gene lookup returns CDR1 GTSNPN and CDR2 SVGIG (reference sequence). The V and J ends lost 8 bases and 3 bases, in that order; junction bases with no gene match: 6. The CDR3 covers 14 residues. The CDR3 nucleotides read TGTGCCCATAGACAGGGGGCTGACACCGGGGAGCTGTTTTTT. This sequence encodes CAHRQGADTGELFF. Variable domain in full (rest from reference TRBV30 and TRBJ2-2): SQTIHQWPATLVQPVGSPLSLECTVEGTSNPNLYWYRQAAGRGLQLLFYSVGIGQISSEVPQNLSASRPQDRQFILSSKKLLLSDSGFYLCAHRQGADTGELFFGEGSRLTVL.

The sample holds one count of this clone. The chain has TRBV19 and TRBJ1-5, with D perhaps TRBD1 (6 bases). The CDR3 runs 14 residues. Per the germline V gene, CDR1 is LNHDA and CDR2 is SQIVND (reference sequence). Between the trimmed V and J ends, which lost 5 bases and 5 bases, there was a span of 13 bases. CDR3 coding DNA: TGTGCCAGTAGTCGTCCGGGGGGCGATCAGCCCCAGCATTTT. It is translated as CASSRPGGDQPQHF.

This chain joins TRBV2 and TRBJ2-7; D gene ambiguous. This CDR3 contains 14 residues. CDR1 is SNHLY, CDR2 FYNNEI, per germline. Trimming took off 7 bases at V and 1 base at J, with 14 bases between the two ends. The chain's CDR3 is CASISRTDSYEQYF. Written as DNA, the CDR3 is TGTGCCAGCATTTCACGGACGGATTCCTACGAGCAGTACTTC.

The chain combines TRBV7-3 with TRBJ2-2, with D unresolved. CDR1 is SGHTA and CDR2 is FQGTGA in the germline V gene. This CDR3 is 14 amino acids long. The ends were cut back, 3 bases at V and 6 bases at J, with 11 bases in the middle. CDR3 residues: CASSFSHGAGELFF. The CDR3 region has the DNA TGTGCCAGCAGCTTTTCTCATGGCGCCGGGGAGCTGTTTTTT.

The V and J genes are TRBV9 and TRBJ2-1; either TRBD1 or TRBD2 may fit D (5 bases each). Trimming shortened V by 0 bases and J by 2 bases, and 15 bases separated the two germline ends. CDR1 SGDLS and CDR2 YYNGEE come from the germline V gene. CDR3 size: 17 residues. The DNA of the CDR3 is TGTGCCAGCAGCGTAGGTTCCTGGGACGACACCTACAATGAGCAGTTCTTC. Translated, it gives CASSVGSWDDTYNEQFF.

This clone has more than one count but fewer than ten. CDR3 protein: CASRALSGTEAFF. The CDR3 bases are TGTGCCAGCAGAGCTTTGAGTGGCACTGAAGCTTTCTTT. The chain links TRBV7-9 to TRBJ1-1, with no clear D. V was trimmed by 6 bases and J by 4 bases, leaving 12 bases between them. From germline, CDR1 is SEHNR and CDR2 FQNEAQ (reference sequence). This CDR3 has 13 amino acids.

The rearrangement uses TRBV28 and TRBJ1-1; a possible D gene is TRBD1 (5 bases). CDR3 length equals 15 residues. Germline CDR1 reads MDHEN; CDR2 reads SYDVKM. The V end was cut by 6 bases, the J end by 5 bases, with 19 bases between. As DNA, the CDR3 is TGTGCCAGCAGGGGGGGGGACGAACTTAGGACTGAAGCTTTCTTT. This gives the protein CASRGGDELRTEAFF. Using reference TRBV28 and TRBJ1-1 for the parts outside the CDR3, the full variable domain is DVKVTQSSRYLVKRTGEKVFLECVQDMDHENMFWYRQDPGLGLRLIYFSYDVKMKEKGDIPEGYSVSREKKERFSLILESASTNQTSMYLCASRGGDELRTEAFFGQGTRLTVV.

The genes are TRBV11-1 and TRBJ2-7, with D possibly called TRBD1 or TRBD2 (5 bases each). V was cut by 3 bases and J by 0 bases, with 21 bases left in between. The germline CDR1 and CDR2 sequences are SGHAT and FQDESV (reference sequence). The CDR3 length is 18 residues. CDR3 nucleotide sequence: TGTGCCAGCAGCTTGGGGGAACTCTTTGGTGACAGCTCCTACGAGCAGTACTTC. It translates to CASSLGELFGDSSYEQYF.

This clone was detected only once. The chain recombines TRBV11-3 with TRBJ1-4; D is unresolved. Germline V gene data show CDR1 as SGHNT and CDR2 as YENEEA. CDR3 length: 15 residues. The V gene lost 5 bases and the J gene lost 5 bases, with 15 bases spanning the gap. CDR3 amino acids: CASSQRGGPNEKLFF. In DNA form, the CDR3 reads TGTGCCAGCAGCCAACGAGGAGGCCCGAATGAAAAACTGTTTTTT. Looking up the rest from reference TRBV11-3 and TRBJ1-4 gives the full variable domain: EAGVVQSPRYKIIEKKQPVAFWCNPISGHNTLYWYLQNLGQGPELLIRYENEEAVDDSQLPKDRFSAERLKGVDSTLKIQPAELGDSAVYLCASSQRGGPNEKLFFGSGTQLSVL.